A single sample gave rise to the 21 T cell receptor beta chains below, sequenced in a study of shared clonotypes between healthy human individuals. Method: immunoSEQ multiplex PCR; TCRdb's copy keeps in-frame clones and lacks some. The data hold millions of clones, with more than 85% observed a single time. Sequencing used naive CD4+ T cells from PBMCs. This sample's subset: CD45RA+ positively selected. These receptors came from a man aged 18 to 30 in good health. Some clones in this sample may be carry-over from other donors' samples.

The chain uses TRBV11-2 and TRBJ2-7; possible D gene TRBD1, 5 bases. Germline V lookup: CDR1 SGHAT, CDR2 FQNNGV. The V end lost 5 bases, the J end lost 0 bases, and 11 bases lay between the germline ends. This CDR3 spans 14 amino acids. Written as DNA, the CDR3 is TGTGCCAGCAGCGTATCAGACAGCTCCTACGAGCAGTACTTC. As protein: CASSVSDSSYEQYF.

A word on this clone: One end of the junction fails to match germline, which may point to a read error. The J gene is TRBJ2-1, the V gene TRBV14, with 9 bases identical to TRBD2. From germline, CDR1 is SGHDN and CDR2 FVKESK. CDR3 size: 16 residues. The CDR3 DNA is TGTGCCAGCAGCCAACCTAGCGGGAACACCTACAATGAACAGTTCTTC. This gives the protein CASSQPSGNTYNEQFF.

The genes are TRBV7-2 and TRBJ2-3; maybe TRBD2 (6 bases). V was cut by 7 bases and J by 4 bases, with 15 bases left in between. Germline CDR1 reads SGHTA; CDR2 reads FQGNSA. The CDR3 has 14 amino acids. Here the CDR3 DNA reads TGTGCCAGCACCTTCGCCTCGGGGGCAGATACGCAGTATTTT. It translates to CASTFASGADTQYF.

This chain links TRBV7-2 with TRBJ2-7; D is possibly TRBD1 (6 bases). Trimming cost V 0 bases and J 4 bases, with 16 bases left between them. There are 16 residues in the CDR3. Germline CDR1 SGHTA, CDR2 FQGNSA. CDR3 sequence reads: CASSLASSHQGYEQYF. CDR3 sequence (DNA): TGTGCCAGCAGCTTAGCTTCCTCCCACCAGGGGTACGAGCAGTACTTC.

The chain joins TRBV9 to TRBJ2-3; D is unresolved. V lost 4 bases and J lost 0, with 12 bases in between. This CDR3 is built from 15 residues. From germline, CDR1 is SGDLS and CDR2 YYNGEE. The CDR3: CASSPSTSSTDTQYF. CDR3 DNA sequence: TGTGCCAGCAGCCCATCGACATCTAGCACAGATACGCAGTATTTT. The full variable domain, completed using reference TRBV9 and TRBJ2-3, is DSGVTQTPKHLITATGQRVTLRCSPRSGDLSVYWYQQSLDQGLQFLIQYYNGEERAKGNILERFSAQQFPDLHSELNLSSLELGDSALYFCASSPSTSSTDTQYFGPGTRLTVL.

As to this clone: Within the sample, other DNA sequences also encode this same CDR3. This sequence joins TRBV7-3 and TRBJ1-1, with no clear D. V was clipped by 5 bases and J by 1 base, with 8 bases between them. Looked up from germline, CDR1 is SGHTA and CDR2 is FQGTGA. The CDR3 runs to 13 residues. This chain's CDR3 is CASSLGRNTEAFF. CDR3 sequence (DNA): TGTGCCAGCAGCCTGGGGAGGAACACTGAAGCTTTCTTT.

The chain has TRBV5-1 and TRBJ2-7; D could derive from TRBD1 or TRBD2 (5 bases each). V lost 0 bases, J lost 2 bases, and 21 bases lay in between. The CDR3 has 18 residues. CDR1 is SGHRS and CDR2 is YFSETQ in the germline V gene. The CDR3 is CASSLGPLTAWGTYEQYF. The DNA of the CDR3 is TGCGCCAGCAGCTTGGGCCCCCTGACAGCTTGGGGGACCTACGAGCAGTACTTC.

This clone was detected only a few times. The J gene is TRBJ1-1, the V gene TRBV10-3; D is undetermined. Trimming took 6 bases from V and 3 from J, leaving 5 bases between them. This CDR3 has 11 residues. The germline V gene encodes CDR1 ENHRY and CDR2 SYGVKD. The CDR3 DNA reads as TGTGCCATCAGGGAGGACACTGAAGCTTTCTTT. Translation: CAIREDTEAFF.

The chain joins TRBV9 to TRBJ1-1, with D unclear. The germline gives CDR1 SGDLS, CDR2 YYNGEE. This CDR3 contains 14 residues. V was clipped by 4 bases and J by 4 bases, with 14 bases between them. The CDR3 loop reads CASSSPGKTTEAFF. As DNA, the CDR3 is TGTGCCAGCAGCTCCCCCGGTAAGACCACTGAAGCTTTCTTT.

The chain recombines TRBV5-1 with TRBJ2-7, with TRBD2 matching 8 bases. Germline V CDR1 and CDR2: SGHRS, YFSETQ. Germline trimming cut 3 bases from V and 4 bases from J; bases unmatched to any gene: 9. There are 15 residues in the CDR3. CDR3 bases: TGCGCCAGCAGCTGGGATGGGACTAGAGCATACGAGCAGTACTTC. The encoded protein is CASSWDGTRAYEQYF.

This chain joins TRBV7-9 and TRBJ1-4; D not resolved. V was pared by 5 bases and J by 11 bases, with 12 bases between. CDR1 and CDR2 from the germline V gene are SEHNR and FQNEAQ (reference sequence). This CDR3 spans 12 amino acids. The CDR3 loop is CASSTPAPKLFF. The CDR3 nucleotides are TGTGCCAGCAGCACCCCCGCCCCTAAACTGTTTTTT.

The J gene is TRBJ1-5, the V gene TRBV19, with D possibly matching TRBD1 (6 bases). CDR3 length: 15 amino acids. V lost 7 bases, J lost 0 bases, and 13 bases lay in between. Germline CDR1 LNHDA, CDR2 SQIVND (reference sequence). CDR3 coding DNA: TGTGCCAGTATGCAGGGGCCAAATAGCAATCAGCCCCAGCATTTT. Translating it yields CASMQGPNSNQPQHF.

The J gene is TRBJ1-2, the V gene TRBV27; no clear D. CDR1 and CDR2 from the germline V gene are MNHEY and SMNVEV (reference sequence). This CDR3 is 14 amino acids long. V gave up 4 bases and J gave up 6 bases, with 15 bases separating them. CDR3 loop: CASSSPADRHGYTF. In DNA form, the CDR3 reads TGTGCCAGCAGTTCCCCAGCAGATAGGCATGGCTACACCTTC.

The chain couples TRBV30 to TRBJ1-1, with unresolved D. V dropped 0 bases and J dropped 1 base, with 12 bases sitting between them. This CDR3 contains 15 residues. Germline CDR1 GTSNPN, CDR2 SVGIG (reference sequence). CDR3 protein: CAWSVGNWANTEAFF. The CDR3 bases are TGTGCCTGGAGTGTAGGAAATTGGGCGAACACTGAAGCTTTCTTT.

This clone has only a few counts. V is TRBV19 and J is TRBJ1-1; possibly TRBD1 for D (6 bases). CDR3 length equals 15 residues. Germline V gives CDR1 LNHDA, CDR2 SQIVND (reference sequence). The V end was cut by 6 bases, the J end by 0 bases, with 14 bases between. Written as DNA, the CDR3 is TGTGCCAGTAGAAGTAGTACAGGGCTGAACACTGAAGCTTTCTTT. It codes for CASRSSTGLNTEAFF.

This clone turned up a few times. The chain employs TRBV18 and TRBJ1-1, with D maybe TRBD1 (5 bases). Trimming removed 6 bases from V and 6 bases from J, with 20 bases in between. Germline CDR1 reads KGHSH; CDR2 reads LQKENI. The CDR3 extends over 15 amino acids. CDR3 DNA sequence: TGTGCCAGCTCTAAAGGGCGGTCTGGGGACCCTGAAGCTTTCTTT. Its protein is CASSKGRSGDPEAFF. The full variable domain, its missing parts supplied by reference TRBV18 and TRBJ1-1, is NAGVMQNPRHLVRRRGQEARLRCSPMKGHSHVYWYRQLPEEGLKFMVYLQKENIIDESGMPKERFSAEFPKEGPSILRIQQVVRGDSAAYFCASSKGRSGDPEAFFGQGTRLTVV.

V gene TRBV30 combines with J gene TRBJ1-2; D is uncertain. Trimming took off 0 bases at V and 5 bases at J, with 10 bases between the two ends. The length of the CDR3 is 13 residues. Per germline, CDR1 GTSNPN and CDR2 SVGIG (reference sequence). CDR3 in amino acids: CAWSVLKGYGYTF. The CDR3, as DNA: TGTGCCTGGAGTGTACTTAAAGGTTATGGCTACACCTTC.

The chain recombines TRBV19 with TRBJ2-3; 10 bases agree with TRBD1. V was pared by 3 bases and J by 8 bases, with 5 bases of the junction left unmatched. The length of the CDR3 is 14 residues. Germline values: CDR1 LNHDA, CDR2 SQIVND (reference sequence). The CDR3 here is CASSMGQGRFTQYF. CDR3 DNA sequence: TGTGCCAGTAGTATGGGACAGGGGAGGTTTACGCAGTATTTT.

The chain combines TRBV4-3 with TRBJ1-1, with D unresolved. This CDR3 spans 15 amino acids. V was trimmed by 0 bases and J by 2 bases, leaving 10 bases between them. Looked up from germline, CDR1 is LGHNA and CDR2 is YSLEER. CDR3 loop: CASSQDLEGNTEAFF. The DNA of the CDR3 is TGCGCCAGCAGCCAAGATTTGGAGGGAAACACTGAAGCTTTCTTT.

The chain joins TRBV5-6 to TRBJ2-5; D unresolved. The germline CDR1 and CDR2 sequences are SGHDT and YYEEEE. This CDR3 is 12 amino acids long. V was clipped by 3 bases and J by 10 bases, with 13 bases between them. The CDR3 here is CASSSPPGGQYF. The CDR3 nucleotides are TGTGCCAGCAGCTCCCCTCCTGGCGGCCAGTACTTC. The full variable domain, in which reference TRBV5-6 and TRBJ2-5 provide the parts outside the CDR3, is DAGVTQSPTHLIKTRGQQVTLRCSPKSGHDTVSWYQQALGQGPQFIFQYYEEEERQRGNFPDRFSGHQFPNYSSELNVNALLLGDSALYLCASSSPPGGQYFGPGTRLLVL.

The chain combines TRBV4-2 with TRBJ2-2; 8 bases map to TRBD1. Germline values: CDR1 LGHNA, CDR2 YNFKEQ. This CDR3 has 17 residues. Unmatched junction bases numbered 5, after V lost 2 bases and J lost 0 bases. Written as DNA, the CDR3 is TGTGCCAGCAGCCAACTCTCGGGACAGGCGAACACCGGGGAGCTGTTTTTT. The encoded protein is CASSQLSGQANTGELFF.